The clone carrying this T cell receptor beta chain has ten or more counts. Its antigen is undetermined. Researchers used 5'RACE with constant-segment primers to make TCR alpha and TCR beta cDNA libraries that carry sample barcodes and UMIs. From the 5' RACE reads, TCRdb called clonotypes with MiXCR, one entry per CDR3 protein. The repertoire has roughly 43,000 distinct CDR3 sequences, roughly 9.8% of them found once; the top ten carry 12%. The CDR3 contains 15 residues. J was trimmed by 2 bases and V by 6 bases; bases with no gene match: 10. The sample originates from a study of T-cell memory formation after mild COVID-19. Study background: Clustering of TCRs was largely donor specific. Study-wide findings and caveats: Within pre-infection memory, some responding clones were found, suggesting cross-reactive memory joined. Confirmation of SARS-CoV-2 specificity was lacking for second-wave clones peaking day 37.

Input material: PBMCs or a T cell subset sorted from them (not recorded which). The gene calls are TRBV12-3 or TRBV12-4 and TRBJ2-7; 7 bases are shared with TRBD1. This TCR was recovered from an adult woman who had mild COVID-19 (a few samples of this study predate the infection). Cell type and time point are not known. The CDR3: CASSPDRSRAYEQYF. The CDR3 nucleotides read TGTGCCAGCAGCCCGGACAGGTCAAGGGCCTACGAGCAGTACTTC.